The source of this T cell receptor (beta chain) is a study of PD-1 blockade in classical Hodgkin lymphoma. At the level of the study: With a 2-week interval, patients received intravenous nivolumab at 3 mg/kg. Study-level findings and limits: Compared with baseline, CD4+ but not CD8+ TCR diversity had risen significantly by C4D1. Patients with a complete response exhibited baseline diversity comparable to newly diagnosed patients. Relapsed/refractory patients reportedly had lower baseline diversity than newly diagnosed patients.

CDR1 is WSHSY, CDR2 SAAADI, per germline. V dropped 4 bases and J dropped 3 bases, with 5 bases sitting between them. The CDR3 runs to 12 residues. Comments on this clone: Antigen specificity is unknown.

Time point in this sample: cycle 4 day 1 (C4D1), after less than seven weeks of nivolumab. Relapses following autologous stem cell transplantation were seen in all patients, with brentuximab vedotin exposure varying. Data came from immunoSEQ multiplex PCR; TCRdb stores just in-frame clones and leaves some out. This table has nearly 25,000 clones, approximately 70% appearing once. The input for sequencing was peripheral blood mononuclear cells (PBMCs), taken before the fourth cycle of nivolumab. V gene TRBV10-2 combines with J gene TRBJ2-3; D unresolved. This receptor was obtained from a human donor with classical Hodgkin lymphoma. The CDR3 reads CASSVGTDTQYF. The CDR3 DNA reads TGCGCCAGCAGTGTAGGGACAGATACGCAGTATTTT.